This T cell receptor (beta chain) originates from a study of blood T cell repertoires in COVID-19. How the authors handled the data: Reference gene primer amplification gave estimated nucleated cell counts. TCRdb's copy holds only in-frame clones and misses some; the assay was immunoSEQ multiplex PCR. D and trimming were read from the DNA, whereas the V and J calls and clone size are those reported in that table. The sample holds 150,000 to 200,000 clones, roughly 79% seen once. Losses at the gene ends were 0 bases for V and 8 bases for J; bases not matched to a gene: 2. The CDR3 runs to 13 residues. CDR1 and CDR2 from the germline V gene are LNHNV and YYDKDF (reference sequence).

Input material: peripheral blood. The sequence derives from a woman in her 40s with COVID-19, enrolled during active disease. The chain combines TRBV15 with TRBJ1-2; TRBD1 matches at 8 bases. CDR3 nucleotide sequence: TGTGCCACCAGCAGAGATCCAGGGGGCGGCTACACCTTC. It yields the protein CATSRDPGGGYTF.